This T cell receptor beta chain was recovered during a study of shared clonotypes between healthy human individuals. Looked up from germline, CDR1 is LNHDA and CDR2 is SQIVND (reference sequence). This CDR3 has 14 residues. The V segment lost 6 bases and the J segment 5 bases; nucleotides outside the gene matches: 5. Produced via immunoSEQ multiplex PCR; TCRdb's table is partial and in-frame only. The data hold about 2.4 million clones, with roughly 93% observed a single time. This sequence was found in a man aged 18 to 30 in good health. Some clones in this sample may be carry-over from other donors' samples. Sequencing used naive CD4+ T cells from PBMCs. The subset here: CD45RA+ positively selected. The chain recombines TRBV19 with TRBJ1-3; 9 bases agree with TRBD1. The CDR3 region is CASRRDRERNTIYF. For the CDR3, the DNA is TGTGCCAGTAGACGGGACAGGGAAAGAAACACCATATATTTT. Supplemented by reference TRBV19 and TRBJ1-3, the full variable domain reads DGGITQSPKYLFRKEGQNVTLSCEQNLNHDAMYWYRQDPGQGLRLIYYSQIVNDFQKGDIAEGYSVSREKKESFPLTVTSAQKNPTAFYLCASRRDRERNTIYFGEGSWLTVV.